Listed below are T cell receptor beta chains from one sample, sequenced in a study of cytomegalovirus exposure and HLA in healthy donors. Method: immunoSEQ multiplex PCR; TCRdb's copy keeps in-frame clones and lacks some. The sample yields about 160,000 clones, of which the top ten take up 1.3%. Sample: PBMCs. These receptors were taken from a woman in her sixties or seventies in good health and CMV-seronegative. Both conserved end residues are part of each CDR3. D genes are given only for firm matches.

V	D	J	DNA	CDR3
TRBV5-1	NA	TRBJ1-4	TGCGCCAGCAGCACGGACAGTGCAACTAATGAAAAACTGTTTTTT	CASSTDSATNEKLFF
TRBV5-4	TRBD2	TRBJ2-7	TGTGCCAGCAGCTTCGGGCGGGAGGGCCTCTACGAGCAGTACTTC	CASSFGREGLYEQYF
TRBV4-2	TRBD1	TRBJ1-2	TGTGCCAGCAGCCAGCCACAGGGGAACTATGGCTACACCTTC	CASSQPQGNYGYTF
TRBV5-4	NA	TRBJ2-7	TGTGCCAGCAGCTTGGCCAACAGTCCTTACGAGCAGTACTTC	CASSLANSPYEQYF
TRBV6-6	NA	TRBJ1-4	TGTGCCAGCAGTTACCGCCACAGGGCAACTAATGAAAAACTGTTTTTT	CASSYRHRATNEKLFF
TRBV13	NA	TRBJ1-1	TGTGCCAGCAGCTTAGGCGTAAATGAAGCTTTCTTT	CASSLGVNEAFF
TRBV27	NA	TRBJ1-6	TGTGCCAGCAGTTTAGTGGGGGCGAATTCACCCCTCCACTTT	CASSLVGANSPLHF
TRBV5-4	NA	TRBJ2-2	TGTGCCAGCAGCTTATTACAGTCCGGGGAGCTGTTTTTT	CASSLLQSGELFF
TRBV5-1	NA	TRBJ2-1	TGCGCCAGCAGCTTGGTAGGCGGTCGCTCCTACAATGAGCAGTTCTTC	CASSLVGGRSYNEQFF
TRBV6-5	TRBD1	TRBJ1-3	TGTGCCAGCAGGTCGGACAGGGAAGGAGGAAACACCATATATTTT	CASRSDREGGNTIYF
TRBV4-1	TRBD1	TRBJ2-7	TGCGCCAGCAGCCATTTCGGGGAGGGACAGGGGGACAACGAGCAGTACTTC	CASSHFGEGQGDNEQYF
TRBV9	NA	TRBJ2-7	TGTGCCAGCAGCACCGGACAGCCCTACGAGCAGTACTTC	CASSTGQPYEQYF
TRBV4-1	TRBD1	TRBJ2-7	TGCGCCAGCAGCCAAGCCATTGGGACAGAATACGAGCAGTACTTC	CASSQAIGTEYEQYF
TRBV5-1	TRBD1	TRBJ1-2	TGCGCCAGCAGCTTCTACCAGGGGGCACGCGGCTACACCTTC	CASSFYQGARGYTF
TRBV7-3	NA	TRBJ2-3	TGTGCCAGCAGCTTAAACCCAGGCCCTACGCAGTATTTT	CASSLNPGPTQYF
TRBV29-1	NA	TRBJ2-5	TGCAGCGTTGAAGGCGGCAGTCAAGAGACCCAGTACTTC	CSVEGGSQETQYF
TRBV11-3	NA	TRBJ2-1	TGTGCCAGCAGCTTAGGAGGGTCAAAAATGGGTGAGCAGTTCTTC	CASSLGGSKMGEQFF
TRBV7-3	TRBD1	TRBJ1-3	TGTGCCAGCAGCCAGGGGGCCTACTCTGGAAACACCATATATTTT	CASSQGAYSGNTIYF